The 21 T cell receptor beta chains presented below share a single source sample, sequenced in a study of T cell responses to AZD1222 COVID-19 vaccine. Method: immunoSEQ multiplex PCR; TCRdb's copy keeps in-frame clones and lacks some. The sample has some 180,000 clones, 70% to 90% seen once. This specimen was peripheral blood, taken 28 days after the second AZD1222 dose. The receptors shown here come from an adult who received the AZD1222 COVID-19 vaccine.

The chain recombines TRBV19 with TRBJ1-2; D perhaps matches TRBD1 (6 bases). In germline, CDR1 is LNHDA, CDR2 SQIVND (reference sequence). The CDR3 runs to 12 residues. The V end lost 6 bases, the J end lost 8 bases, and 13 bases lay between the germline ends. CDR3 sequence: CASRTGGNGYTF. CDR3 DNA sequence: TGTGCCAGTAGGACAGGAGGGAACGGCTACACCTTC.

This chain uses TRBV5-1 with TRBJ2-7, with 15 bases matching TRBD2. The CDR3 spans 17 residues. The ends lost 4 bases at V and 6 bases at J; junction bases unmatched: 11. Germline loops: CDR1 SGHRS, CDR2 YFSETQ. CDR3 residues: CASSPPGTSGGPGEQYF. CDR3 DNA sequence: TGCGCCAGCAGCCCCCCCGGGACTAGCGGGGGGCCAGGCGAGCAGTACTTC.

A remark on this clone: The sample contains more than one DNA sequence encoding this CDR3. The chain is built from TRBV5-1 and TRBJ1-1; D not certain. CDR1 and CDR2 from the germline V gene are SGHRS and YFSETQ. V lost 0 bases to trimming and J lost 1 base, with 1 base between them. The CDR3 consists of 12 residues. The CDR3 protein is CASSLANTEAFF. The CDR3 DNA sequence: TGCGCCAGCAGCTTGGCGAACACTGAAGCTTTCTTT.

A few counts support this clone. The V call is TRBV24-1, the J call TRBJ1-4; weak D call: TRBD1 (6 bases). CDR1 and CDR2 (germline): KGHDR, SFDVKD. The CDR3 consists of 12 residues. This CDR3 is CGGTLPNEKLFF. CDR3 DNA: TGTGGCGGGACACTTCCTAATGAAAAACTGTTTTTT.

The chain recombines TRBV4-2 with TRBJ1-5, with 9 bases matching TRBD1. The germline V gene has CDR1 LGHNA and CDR2 YNFKEQ. J lost 4 bases, V lost 3 bases, and 4 bases had no gene match. This CDR3 contains 15 residues. In DNA form, the CDR3 reads TGTGCCAGCAGCCAGGCTGACAGGGGGAATCAGCCCCAGCATTTT. As protein: CASSQADRGNQPQHF.

The chain links TRBV5-6 to TRBJ2-7, with 7 bases identical to TRBD1. The germline gives CDR1 SGHDT, CDR2 YYEEEE. The CDR3 covers 15 residues. V gave up 3 bases and J gave up 0 bases; unmatched junction bases: 6. For the CDR3, the DNA is TGTGCCAGCAGCTGGGGACAGTACAGCTCCTACGAGCAGTACTTC. It codes for CASSWGQYSSYEQYF. Full variable domain (remainder filled in from reference TRBV5-6 and TRBJ2-7): DAGVTQSPTHLIKTRGQQVTLRCSPKSGHDTVSWYQQALGQGPQFIFQYYEEEERQRGNFPDRFSGHQFPNYSSELNVNALLLGDSALYLCASSWGQYSSYEQYFGPGTRLTVT.

The J gene is TRBJ1-1, the V gene TRBV5-4; D is ambiguous. Germline CDR1 reads SGHNT; CDR2 reads YYREEE (reference sequence). Between the trimmed V and J ends, which lost 4 bases and 0 bases, there was a span of 13 bases. The CDR3 covers 15 residues. The CDR3 DNA reads TGTGCCAGCAGCCTGGAAGGGAGGTTGAACACTGAAGCTTTCTTT. Translated: CASSLEGRLNTEAFF.

The chain uses TRBV18 and TRBJ1-1; a weak D match, TRBD1 (5 bases). Germline V gives CDR1 KGHSH, CDR2 LQKENI. The V end was cut by 4 bases, the J end by 5 bases, with 11 bases between. This CDR3 is built from 13 residues. The DNA for the CDR3 is TGTGCCAGCTCACGTCGTGGGGGGACTGAAGCTTTCTTT. It translates to CASSRRGGTEAFF.

V usage is TRBV5-4 and J usage is TRBJ1-5; D gene unclear. Deletions cut 2 bases from V and 7 bases from J, with 10 bases between. The germline CDR1 and CDR2 sequences are SGHNT and YYREEE (reference sequence). The CDR3 has 13 amino acids. As DNA, the CDR3 is TGTGCCAGCAGCTTTGAATTTGACCAGCCCCAGCATTTT. It encodes CASSFEFDQPQHF.

The genes are TRBV6-5 and TRBJ2-1; 9 bases align to TRBD1. This CDR3 is 14 amino acids long. CDR1 is MNHEY and CDR2 is SVGAGI in the germline V gene. The trim removed 5 bases at V and 14 bases at J, leaving 13 bases unmatched. The CDR3, as DNA: TGTGCCAGCAGTCGCTCCGGGACAGGGCTTTGGGAGTTCTTC. Residues: CASSRSGTGLWEFF.

This clone was picked up a small number of times. The chain carries TRBV19 and TRBJ1-4; D might be TRBD1 (5 bases). V was cut by 3 bases and J by 8 bases, with 13 bases left in between. Germline CDR1 and CDR2: LNHDA and SQIVND (reference sequence). The CDR3 consists of 14 residues. The DNA for the CDR3 is TGTGCCAGTAGTATCGCAGGGATTGGGGAAAAACTGTTTTTT. Residues: CASSIAGIGEKLFF.

The V and J genes are TRBV9 and TRBJ1-2; D remains ambiguous. Deletions cut 2 bases from V and 4 bases from J, with 12 bases between. From germline, CDR1 is SGDLS and CDR2 YYNGEE. CDR3 length: 14 amino acids. CDR3: CASSVSDTSYGYTF. Here the CDR3 DNA reads TGTGCCAGCAGCGTGTCGGATACCTCCTATGGCTACACCTTC.

About this clone: Other nucleotide sequences in the sample specify the same CDR3. This chain connects TRBV7-2 to TRBJ2-7; TRBD1 matches 11 bases. The V gene's germline CDR1 is SGHTA and CDR2 FQGNSA. V was pared by 5 bases and J by 4 bases, with 7 bases of the junction left unmatched. This CDR3 has 15 residues. CDR3 sequence reads: CASSPRTGGSYEQYF. The CDR3, as DNA: TGTGCCAGCAGCCCACGGACAGGGGGCTCATACGAGCAGTACTTC.

This chain uses TRBV5-4 with TRBJ2-7, with 8 bases that match TRBD2. Germline V lookup: CDR1 SGHNT, CDR2 YYREEE (reference sequence). Trimming took 3 bases from V and 6 from J; bases not matched to a gene: 11. The CDR3 extends over 15 amino acids. CDR3 loop: CASSSDRGGPTEQYF. The CDR3 DNA follows: TGTGCCAGCAGCTCTGATCGCGGGGGGCCTACCGAGCAGTACTTC.

This chain connects TRBV2 to TRBJ1-3; weak D call: TRBD1 (5 bases). CDR1 and CDR2 from the germline V gene are SNHLY and FYNNEI. The CDR3 runs to 20 residues. Trimming stripped 4 bases from V and 7 bases from J, with 32 bases between. In DNA form, the CDR3 reads TGTGCCAGCAGTGTTGCACTGGGCGTGGGGGAGGCGGGGATGCGTAACACCATATATTTT. It translates to CASSVALGVGEAGMRNTIYF.

V and J are TRBV6-5 and TRBJ1-1, with D possibly matching TRBD1 (6 bases). The CDR3 length is 11 residues. Trimming took 6 bases from V and 6 from J, leaving 8 bases between them. The V gene's germline CDR1 is MNHEY and CDR2 SVGAGI. The CDR3 protein is CASREGAEAFF. CDR3 coding DNA: TGTGCCAGCAGGGAGGGGGCTGAAGCTTTCTTT.

The CDR3 spells CASSGPRGSNQPQHF. In DNA form, the CDR3 reads TGTGCCAGCAGCGGACCCCGGGGTAGCAATCAGCCCCAGCATTTT. J is TRBJ1-5 and V is TRBV21-1. TRBV21-1 is deemed a pseudogene. This CDR3 contains 15 residues.

The rearrangement uses TRBV2 and TRBJ2-7; D ambiguous. Germline values: CDR1 SNHLY, CDR2 FYNNEI. This CDR3 region has 10 residues. Trimming removed 8 bases from V and 3 bases from J, with 5 bases in between. CDR3 DNA: TGTGCCAGCCGGATCTACGAGCAGTACTTC. Protein: CASRIYEQYF. The whole variable domain, filled in from reference TRBV2 and TRBJ2-7, reads EPEVTQTPSHQVTQMGQEVILRCVPISNHLYFYWYRQILGQKVEFLVSFYNNEISEKSEIFDDQFSVERPDGSNFTLKIRSTKLEDSAMYFCASRIYEQYFGPGTRLTVT.

The chain uses TRBV11-2 and TRBJ1-1; TRBD1 aligns across 9 bases. The V and J ends lost 5 bases and 8 bases, in that order; junction bases with no gene match: 15. This CDR3 is built from 16 residues. Germline CDR1 reads SGHAT; CDR2 reads FQNNGV. For the CDR3, the DNA is TGTGCCAGCAGCCCATTGCTGGGGGGGACAGGGAACGAAGCTTTCTTT. This translates into CASSPLLGGTGNEAFF.

This clone was found once. This chain connects TRBV2 to TRBJ1-2; perhaps TRBD1 as D (6 bases). The germline V gene encodes CDR1 SNHLY and CDR2 FYNNEI. Trimming pared 5 bases from V and 6 bases from J, leaving 25 bases between. The CDR3 sequence is 17 residues long. The CDR3 DNA is TGTGCCAGCAGTCCAGATTCCATTTCGGCAGGGGCGGATGGCTACACCTTC. Its translation is CASSPDSISAGADGYTF.

The chain links TRBV2 to TRBJ2-5; D tentatively reads TRBD1 or TRBD2 (5 bases each). V lost 5 bases to trimming and J lost 3 bases, with 22 bases between them. This CDR3 has 17 amino acids. Germline V lookup: CDR1 SNHLY, CDR2 FYNNEI. CDR3 coding DNA: TGTGCCAGCAGTCACCAGCACCTCGGGACGAACAAAGAGACCCAGTACTTC. It yields the protein CASSHQHLGTNKETQYF.